A selection of T cell receptor beta chains follows, all from one sample in a study of T cell repertoires in cytomegalovirus infection. Each CDR3 protein is one row after TCRdb ran MiXCR on the reads. This sample yields around 300,000 distinct CDR3 sequences, of which less than 25% are seen a single time; roughly 19% belongs to the top ten. These receptors' targets are unknown. The specimen was cultured PBMCs, collected from culture after CMV antigen stimulation. The receptors come from a human donor in good health (CMV status not recorded). Some clones in this sample may be carry-over from other donors' samples. The CDR3 runs from the conserved cysteine through the conserved F or W. A D gene is named only where the DNA matches it firmly. Clone size is shown for a subset of rows, as once, few, many or a class of expanded clone.

TRBJ2-5 - TRBD1 TRBV27 CASSGTGGIGETQYF TGTGCCAGCTCCGGGACAGGGGGGATTGGAGAGACCCAGTACTTC
TRBJ2-5 many - TRBV7-2 CASSLRGETQYF TGTGCCAGCAGCTTGCGCGGGGAGACCCAGTACTTC
TRBJ2-2 - - TRBV6-1 CASSATQPGANTGELFF TGTGCCAGCAGTGCCACCCAGCCGGGAGCAAACACCGGGGAGCTGTTTTTT
TRBJ2-5 few TRBD2 TRBV7-9 CASSTSGLETQYF TGTGCCAGCAGCACTAGCGGGCTGGAGACCCAGTACTTC
TRBJ2-3 many - TRBV7-2 CASQGRGRLAGDDPTDTQYF TGTGCCAGTCAGGGGAGGGGGCGTCTGGCGGGAGACGATCCCACAGATACGCAGTATTTT
TRBJ1-1 - - TRBV7-9 CASSFIRDQGNTEAFF TGTGCCAGCAGCTTCATCCGGGACCAGGGAAACACTGAAGCTTTCTTT
TRBJ2-7 many TRBD2 TRBV6-5 CASSYRISGNYEQYF TGTGCCAGCAGTTACCGGATAAGCGGGAACTACGAGCAGTACTTC
TRBJ1-1 many - TRBV6-2/TRBV6-3 CASSPNPEGTEAFF TGTGCCAGCAGCCCGAACCCAGAGGGAACTGAAGCTTTCTTT
TRBJ1-1 few - TRBV12-3/TRBV12-4 CASSSRMGQNTEAFF TGTGCCAGCAGTTCACGCATGGGACAGAACACTGAAGCTTTCTTT
TRBJ1-3 - - TRBV7-3 CASSQQGSNTIYF TGTGCCAGCAGCCAACAGGGTTCAAACACCATATATTTT
TRBJ1-5 - - TRBV6-5 CASSGLNSNQPQHF TGTGCCAGCAGTGGGCTAAATAGCAATCAGCCCCAGCATTTT
TRBJ2-7 many TRBD1 TRBV7-8 CASSPRTGLVYEQYF TGTGCCAGCAGCCCAAGGACAGGGTTAGTATACGAGCAGTACTTC
TRBJ2-3 many TRBD2 TRBV6-1 CASREAGPTGDTQYF TGTGCCAGCAGGGAAGCGGGACCGACCGGAGATACGCAGTATTTT
TRBJ2-2 many - TRBV7-2 CASSKRGGNTGELFF TGTGCCAGCAGCAAGAGGGGGGGGAACACCGGGGAGCTGTTTTTT
TRBJ2-1 many - TRBV6-5 CASSYVNLPHEQFF TGTGCCAGCAGTTACGTGAATCTCCCCCATGAGCAGTTCTTC
TRBJ2-1 many - TRBV6-2/TRBV6-3 CASRQINEQFF TGTGCCAGCAGACAAATTAATGAGCAGTTCTTC
TRBJ1-1 many TRBD1 TRBV28 CASSFGRDRDIMNTEAFF TGTGCCAGCAGTTTTGGCCGGGACAGGGACATAATGAACACTGAAGCTTTCTTT
TRBJ2-3 - - TRBV18 CASSSTRLDTQYF TGTGCCAGCTCCTCGACGAGGCTAGATACGCAGTATTTT
TRBJ2-3 many TRBD2 TRBV11-3 CASSLSRGSADTQYF TGTGCCAGCAGCTTATCACGCGGGAGTGCGGATACGCAGTATTTT
TRBJ1-5 many - TRBV7-2 CASSLDQGTQPQHF TGTGCCAGCAGCTTAGATCAAGGGACTCAGCCCCAGCATTTT
TRBJ2-1 many - TRBV7-6 CASTYPPAPFSYNEQFF TGTGCCAGCACATATCCGCCCGCGCCGTTCTCCTACAATGAGCAGTTCTTC
TRBJ2-7 few TRBD2 TRBV27 CASSSVAGGPYEQYF TGTGCCAGCAGTTCAGTAGCGGGAGGGCCCTACGAGCAGTACTTC
TRBJ2-1 - - TRBV6-2/TRBV6-3 CASSYPGPSGLTSSYNEQFF TGTGCCAGCAGTTATCCTGGGCCCTCCGGACTGACGAGCTCCTACAATGAGCAGTTCTTC
TRBJ2-7 - TRBD1 TRBV12-3/TRBV12-4 CASSKGQGLYEQYF TGTGCCAGCAGCAAGGGACAGGGATTATACGAGCAGTACTTC
TRBJ2-1 - TRBD2 TRBV6-5 CASSNPTSGNEQFF TGTGCCAGCAGTAACCCGACTAGCGGGAATGAGCAGTTCTTC
TRBJ2-7 many TRBD2 TRBV7-9 CASSPRTSGPYEQYF TGTGCCAGCAGCCCCCGGACTAGCGGTCCCTACGAGCAGTACTTC
TRBJ2-5 - TRBD2 TRBV7-2 CASSLDGGYQETQYF TGTGCCAGCAGCTTAGACGGGGGGTACCAAGAGACCCAGTACTTC
TRBJ1-2 few TRBD1 TRBV4-1 CASSQAGTGDYGYTF TGCGCCAGCAGCCAAGCCGGGACAGGGGATTATGGCTACACCTTC
TRBJ2-5 - TRBD2 TRBV7-2 CASNTWTSGEETQYF TGTGCCAGCAACACCTGGACTAGCGGGGAAGAGACCCAGTACTTC
TRBJ2-1 many - TRBV7-2 CASSRLKGSYNEQFF TGTGCCAGCAGCCGCCTTAAGGGGAGCTACAATGAGCAGTTCTTC
TRBJ2-3 many - TRBV7-9 CASRIVGGNTQYF TGTGCCAGTAGAATAGTGGGCGGGAATACGCAGTATTTT
TRBJ1-2 - - TRBV19 CASSIGPGHDRYFGYTF TGTGCCAGTAGTATAGGTCCCGGACACGACCGTTACTTCGGCTACACCTTC
TRBJ2-2 few TRBD2 TRBV24-1 CATRPGLVGGELFF TGTGCCACCAGGCCTGGACTAGTGGGCGGGGAGCTGTTTTTT
TRBJ2-1 - TRBD2 TRBV6-2/TRBV6-3 CASSYPSGRAGNEQFF TGTGCCAGCAGTTACCCTAGCGGGAGGGCGGGGAATGAGCAGTTCTTC
TRBJ2-1 many TRBD1 TRBV12-3/TRBV12-4 CASSFTLGQTNYNEQFF TGTGCCAGCAGTTTTACCTTGGGACAGACCAACTACAATGAGCAGTTCTTC
TRBJ2-5 - - TRBV20-1 CSARDPRTAGQTQYF TGCAGTGCTAGGGACCCTAGGACGGCGGGTCAGACCCAGTACTTC
TRBJ1-5 many TRBD1 TRBV7-8 CASSLEGALSNQPQHF TGTGCCAGCAGCTTAGAGGGGGCTCTTAGCAATCAGCCCCAGCATTTT
TRBJ2-7 many - TRBV5-4 CASSLGLVRGYEQYF TGTGCCAGCAGCTTGGGACTAGTTAGGGGCTACGAGCAGTACTTC
TRBJ1-2 few - TRBV7-2 CASSLTRDMGYTF TGTGCCAGCAGCTTAACCCGGGACATGGGCTACACCTTC
TRBJ1-3 - - TRBV19 CASSILEQSGSGNTIYF TGTGCCAGTAGTATTTTAGAGCAGTCGGGCTCTGGAAACACCATATATTTT
TRBJ2-7 - - TRBV15 CATSTDVFGEESSTYEQYF TGTGCCACCAGCACAGATGTTTTTGGAGAGGAAAGCAGTACCTACGAGCAGTACTTC